Below are 14 T cell receptor beta chains sequenced from a single sample in a study of blood T cell repertoires in COVID-19. Profiled with immunoSEQ multiplex PCR; TCRdb holds only in-frame clones, not every one. Counted here are 120,000 to 150,000 clones, 76% occurring once; the ten biggest clones make up around 4%. Sequenced input: peripheral blood. These receptors originate from a man aged 60 to 69 with acute or convalescent COVID-19.

This chain uses TRBV10-2 with TRBJ2-5, with TRBD2 matching over 14 bases. CDR3 length: 16 amino acids. The germline V gene encodes CDR1 WSHSY and CDR2 SAAADI. V gave up 7 bases and J gave up 1 base; unmatched junction bases: 5. CDR3 region: CASKGLAGVAQETQYF. As DNA, the CDR3 is TGCGCCAGCAAGGGACTAGCGGGAGTAGCCCAAGAGACCCAGTACTTC.

The rearrangement uses TRBV12-1 and TRBJ2-7; the table's TRBD1 call for D was not verified on the DNA. TRBV12-1 is noted as a pseudogene. There are 17 residues in the CDR3. The CDR3 DNA sequence: TGTGCCAGCAGCTCCCGGGGGAGGGACAGGGAAGCCCACGAGCAGTACTTC. This sequence encodes CASSSRGRDREAHEQYF.

The V and J genes are TRBV7-2 and TRBJ1-2; D possibly corresponds to TRBD1 (5 bases). V lost 6 bases and J lost 8, with 25 bases in between. CDR1 SGHTA and CDR2 FQGNSA come from the germline V gene. The CDR3 runs to 16 residues. CDR3 nucleotides: TGTGCCAGCAGTTCAATGCCCCAGGGAGGGGCTGGCGGCTACACCTTC. Residues: CASSSMPQGGAGGYTF.

This clone was recorded a few times. The CDR3 protein is CASSEDRSSYNEQFF. The CDR3 bases are TGCGCCAGCAGCGAGGACAGGAGCTCCTACAATGAGCAGTTCTTC. The genes are TRBV4-1 and TRBJ2-1; 7 bases match TRBD1. Germline CDR1 is MGHRA and CDR2 is YSYEKL. CDR3 length: 15 residues. V dropped 5 bases and J dropped 0; count of bases not matched to a gene: 4.

V usage is TRBV27 and J usage is TRBJ2-3; D may be TRBD2 (6 bases). V was clipped by 8 bases and J by 1 base, with 19 bases between them. The CDR3 loop spans 16 amino acids. Germline-derived CDR1 and CDR2 are MNHEY and SMNVEV (reference sequence). CDR3 region: CASRNWREFGTDTQYF. CDR3 sequence (DNA): TGTGCCAGCCGAAATTGGAGGGAGTTCGGCACAGATACGCAGTATTTT.

This chain links TRBV10-2 with TRBJ2-7, with TRBD2 matching 12 bases. V was pared by 7 bases and J by 3 bases, with 7 bases of the junction left unmatched. In germline, CDR1 is WSHSY, CDR2 SAAADI. The CDR3 extends over 15 amino acids. In nucleotides, the CDR3 is TGCGCCAGCACTCTGCTAGCGGGAGGGCTCTACGAGCAGTACTTC. Amino acid sequence: CASTLLAGGLYEQYF.

This chain uses TRBV7-2 with TRBJ2-3, with D possibly matching TRBD1 (6 bases). The CDR3 is made up of 14 amino acids. Trimming stripped 1 base from V and 6 bases from J, with 11 bases between. Germline V CDR1 and CDR2: SGHTA, FQGNSA. The CDR3 protein is CASSLGGRPDTQYF. CDR3 coding DNA: TGTGCCAGCAGCTTAGGGGGGCGCCCTGATACGCAGTATTTT.

Points on this clone: Distinct nucleotide sequences in the sample also encode this CDR3. The V gene is TRBV5-1, the J gene TRBJ1-3; 7 bases agree with TRBD1. CDR1 SGHRS and CDR2 YFSETQ come from the germline V gene. The CDR3 is 15 amino acids. Trimming at V came to 0 bases and at J to 2 bases, leaving 2 bases not matched to a gene. The CDR3 nucleotides are TGCGCCAGCAGCTTGGCAGGGGGTACTGGAAACACCATATATTTT. Translating it yields CASSLAGGTGNTIYF. The full variable domain, its missing parts supplied by reference TRBV5-1 and TRBJ1-3, is KAGVTQTPRYLIKTRGQQVTLSCSPISGHRSVSWYQQTPGQGLQFLFEYFSETQRNKGNFPGRFSGRQFSNSRSEMNVSTLELGDSALYLCASSLAGGTGNTIYFGEGSWLTVV.

This rearrangement joins TRBV6-1 to TRBJ2-7, with 16 bases lining up with TRBD2. The J segment lost 4 bases and the V segment lost 4 bases, leaving 13 bases of the junction unmatched. CDR1 and CDR2 from the germline V gene are MNHNS and SASEGT. The CDR3 totals 19 residues. The CDR3 nucleotides read TGTGCCAGCAGTGTGGGCCCATCCGGGACTAGCGGGAGGGTGTACGAGCAGTACTTC. Translated: CASSVGPSGTSGRVYEQYF.

V usage is TRBV6-2 or TRBV6-3 and J usage is TRBJ2-3; TRBD2 agrees at 7 bases. Losses at the gene ends were 2 bases for V and 0 bases for J; bases not matched to a gene: 11. Germline CDR1 reads MNHEY; CDR2 reads SVGEGT. This CDR3 spans 18 amino acids. The CDR3 is CASSYGSRLAVSTDTQYF. CDR3 nucleotide sequence: TGTGCCAGCAGTTACGGTAGCAGACTAGCCGTCAGCACAGATACGCAGTATTTT.

This clone appeared many times. The V and J genes are TRBV6-5 and TRBJ1-2; 8 bases align to TRBD1. J gave up 8 bases and V 4 bases, and 9 bases lay outside the gene matches. This CDR3 comprises 14 residues. The germline V gene encodes CDR1 MNHEY and CDR2 SVGAGI. The CDR3 region is CASSSSQGGGGYTF. The CDR3 DNA follows: TGTGCCAGCAGTTCGTCACAGGGGGGCGGCGGCTACACCTTC.

The sample holds a few counts of this clone. V and J are TRBV7-9 and TRBJ2-1; possibly TRBD1 for D (6 bases). Germline V CDR1 and CDR2: SEHNR, FQNEAQ (reference sequence). The CDR3 is 12 residues long. V was clipped by 5 bases and J by 12 bases, with 14 bases between them. DNA of the CDR3: TGTGCCAGCAGCCTCCGCAGGGGCACGCAGTTCTTC. It translates to CASSLRRGTQFF. Based on the CDR3 plus reference TRBV7-9 and TRBJ2-1, the full variable domain is DTGVSQNPRHKITKRGQNVTFRCDPISEHNRLYWYRQTLGQGPEFLTYFQNEAQLEKSRLLSDRFSAERPKGSFSTLEIQRTEQGDSAMYLCASSLRRGTQFFGPGTRLTVL.

The gene calls are TRBV11-2 and TRBJ2-7, with D possibly matching TRBD2 (7 bases). The CDR3 contains 15 residues. Germline values: CDR1 SGHAT, CDR2 FQNNGV. Trimming removed 5 bases at V and 5 bases at J, with 19 bases between. The CDR3 DNA is TGTGCCAGCAGCCCGGTCGGGGGGCGCGGACACGAGCAGTACTTC. Protein: CASSPVGGRGHEQYF.

The chain is built from TRBV24-1 and TRBJ1-2; D perhaps matches TRBD1 (5 bases). The CDR3 runs to 16 residues. V was trimmed by 4 bases and J by 5 bases, leaving 19 bases between them. CDR1 and CDR2 (germline): KGHDR, SFDVKD. CDR3 coding DNA: TGTGCCACCAGTGACGTGGGAGGGGCAGCCCATTATGGCTACACCTTC. Translating it yields CATSDVGGAAHYGYTF.